Presented here are 22 T cell receptor beta chains from one specimen sequenced in a study of T cell responses to AZD1222 COVID-19 vaccine. Libraries were prepared by immunoSEQ multiplex PCR; TCRdb keeps only in-frame clonotypes and omits some of them. The table records about 86,000 clones, approximately 89% of them present only once. Sample: peripheral blood, taken 28 days after the second AZD1222 dose. These receptor sequences come from an adult who received the AZD1222 COVID-19 vaccine.

The chain recombines TRBV14 with TRBJ2-2, with D perhaps matching TRBD1 or TRBD2 (5 bases each). CDR1 SGHDN and CDR2 FVKESK come from the germline V gene. This CDR3 has 15 residues. Between the trimmed V and J ends, which lost 4 bases and 4 bases, there was a span of 13 bases. The CDR3 sequence is CASSLLRGTTGELFF. The CDR3 DNA sequence: TGTGCCAGCAGCCTATTGAGGGGAACCACCGGGGAGCTGTTTTTT.

In this sample, this clone turned up once. At one end the junction does not follow the germline gene, possibly because of a read error. CDR3: CASSEFRGYEQFF. Written as DNA, the CDR3 is TGCGCCAGCAGCGAGTTTAGGGGGTATGAGCAGTTCTTC. V and J are TRBV10-1 and TRBJ2-1, with D tentatively TRBD1 (6 bases). The CDR3 totals 13 residues. Germline V gene sequence: CDR1 WNHNN, CDR2 SYGVQD (reference sequence).

This chain joins TRBV6-1 and TRBJ1-3; no clear D. The CDR3 has 14 residues. CDR1 MNHNS and CDR2 SASEGT come from the germline V gene. V was pared by 2 bases and J by 4 bases, with 9 bases between. CDR3 nucleotide sequence: TGTGCCAGCAGTGAATTGGCAGGAGGAAACACCATATATTTT. Translating gives CASSELAGGNTIYF.

In DNA form, the CDR3 reads TGTGCCAGCGTTCCCTTGGCCCCCCTGGGAGGAGGCTACAATGAGCAGTTCTTC. Translation: CASVPLAPLGGGYNEQFF. The chain employs TRBV21-1 and TRBJ2-1; TRBD2, the D gene given by the table, was not confirmed from the DNA. TRBV21-1 counts as a pseudogene. This CDR3 comprises 18 residues.

J is TRBJ2-5 and V is TRBV10-2; TRBD2 aligns across 8 bases. Looked up from germline, CDR1 is WSHSY and CDR2 is SAAADI. CDR3 length equals 16 residues. With 7 bases clipped from V and 1 base from J, the junction kept 11 bases outside the gene matches. The CDR3 nucleotides are TGCGCCAGCACCCTCCGGAGTAGCGGGGCCCAAGAGACCCAGTACTTC. Its protein product is CASTLRSSGAQETQYF.

The chain has TRBV5-1 and TRBJ2-7; D remains ambiguous. CDR3 size: 17 residues. Per germline, CDR1 SGHRS and CDR2 YFSETQ. The V end was cut by 0 bases, the J end by 0 bases, with 16 bases between. This CDR3 is CASSLARPDGRSYEQYF. CDR3 in DNA: TGCGCCAGCAGCTTGGCCAGGCCGGACGGTCGCTCCTACGAGCAGTACTTC.

V is TRBV7-4 and J is TRBJ1-4, with TRBD1 matching 10 bases. Per germline, CDR1 SGHVT and CDR2 SQSDAQ. J lost 7 bases, V lost 8 bases, and 7 bases had no gene match. CDR3 length equals 14 residues. The chain's CDR3 is CASGRQGAGEKLFF. Written as DNA, the CDR3 is TGTGCCAGCGGGCGACAGGGGGCGGGTGAAAAACTGTTTTTT.

The chain uses TRBV30 and TRBJ1-4, with 10 bases that match TRBD1. The CDR3 is 15 residues long. V shed 1 base and J 9 bases; nucleotides not matched to a gene: 8. Per the germline V gene, CDR1 is GTSNPN and CDR2 is SVGIG (reference sequence). This CDR3 reads CAWSGAGQGRQKLFF. The CDR3 DNA reads as TGTGCCTGGAGTGGGGCGGGACAGGGGCGCCAAAAACTGTTTTTT.

There are a few counts of this clone. This chain connects TRBV27 to TRBJ1-5; the D gene is possibly TRBD1 (5 bases). CDR1 is MNHEY and CDR2 is SMNVEV in the germline V gene (reference sequence). There are 14 residues in the CDR3. The V end lost 2 bases, the J end lost 3 bases, and 8 bases lay between the germline ends. The CDR3 nucleotides read TGTGCCAGCAGTTTACTTGGGGCCAATCAGCCCCAGCATTTT. Protein sequence: CASSLLGANQPQHF.

The chain joins TRBV12-3 or TRBV12-4 to TRBJ1-5, with D possibly TRBD1 on 5 matching bases. The CDR3 spans 13 residues. Deletions cut 5 bases from V and 4 bases from J, with 9 bases between. The CDR3 sequence: CASSPGGNQPQHF. In DNA, the CDR3 is TGTGCCAGCAGTCCCGGGGGGAATCAGCCCCAGCATTTT.

This rearrangement joins TRBV6-1 to TRBJ1-1; D is undetermined. Trimming left V 5 bases short and J 1 base short, with 11 bases between. The CDR3 sequence is 14 residues long. In germline, CDR1 is MNHNS, CDR2 SASEGT. The CDR3 loop reads CASSYMRQNTEAFF. For the CDR3, the DNA is TGTGCCAGCAGTTATATGAGGCAGAACACTGAAGCTTTCTTT.

The chain couples TRBV5-5 to TRBJ1-4, with D uncertain. Germline CDR1 is SGHKS and CDR2 is YYEKEE (reference sequence). The CDR3 length is 15 residues. Trimming cost V 0 bases and J 3 bases, with 9 bases left between them. This CDR3 is CASSLVPGSNEKLFF. DNA for the CDR3: TGTGCCAGCAGCTTGGTGCCGGGGTCTAATGAAAAACTGTTTTTT.

The genes are TRBV10-3 and TRBJ1-3; D gene ambiguous. In germline, CDR1 is ENHRY, CDR2 SYGVKD. CDR3 length: 16 amino acids. V was pared by 2 bases and J by 0 bases, with 11 bases between. The CDR3 loop is CAISEGLHFSGNTIYF. CDR3 nucleotides: TGTGCCATCAGTGAGGGACTACATTTCTCTGGAAACACCATATATTTT.

The J gene is TRBJ2-1, the V gene TRBV4-1, with 11 bases fitting TRBD2. CDR3 length: 17 residues. CDR1 MGHRA and CDR2 YSYEKL come from the germline V gene. V gave up 1 base and J gave up 9 bases; unmatched junction bases: 11. CDR3 region: CASSQVFVTSGGTEQFF. CDR3 DNA: TGCGCCAGCAGCCAAGTATTCGTAACTAGCGGGGGCACTGAGCAGTTCTTC.

The chain combines TRBV3-1 (or the pseudogene TRBV3-2) with TRBJ2-3; 7 positions agree with TRBD1. After removal of 4 bases from V and 2 bases from J, the junction contained 6 bases not matched to a gene. The CDR3 has 15 residues. Germline assignment: CDR1 LGHDT and CDR2 YNNKEL (reference sequence). As DNA, the CDR3 is TGTGCCAGCAGCCCGAGGGGGCGGCCCACAGATACGCAGTATTTT. Translating gives CASSPRGRPTDTQYF.

This clone was observed a few times. This chain connects TRBV7-9 to TRBJ2-7, with a possible D match to TRBD2 (5 bases). The CDR3 is 15 amino acids. The V end lost 0 bases, the J end lost 4 bases, and 13 bases lay between the germline ends. The germline V gene has CDR1 SEHNR and CDR2 FQNEAQ (reference sequence). The DNA of the CDR3 is TGTGCCAGCAGCTTAGCTACGGGGAGACCGTACGAGCAGTACTTC. Protein product: CASSLATGRPYEQYF.

The V call is TRBV4-2, the J call TRBJ2-1, with D unclear. Deletions cut 5 bases from V and 4 bases from J, with 12 bases between. CDR1 LGHNA and CDR2 YNFKEQ come from the germline V gene. The CDR3 totals 14 residues. The CDR3 here is CASSSTQSYNEQFF. The DNA of the CDR3 is TGTGCCAGCAGCAGCACGCAGTCGTACAATGAGCAGTTCTTC.

This clone was detected a few times. The chain is built from TRBV4-2 and TRBJ2-4; D not certain. The CDR3 has 13 residues. In germline, CDR1 is LGHNA, CDR2 YNFKEQ. The V end was cut by 8 bases, the J end by 1 base, with 9 bases between. The CDR3 DNA reads TGTGCCAGCGAGGACGGGGCCAAAAACATTCAGTACTTC. This translates into CASEDGAKNIQYF.

This clone was found a few times. J is TRBJ1-2 and V is TRBV7-8; TRBD1 is a possible D gene (5 bases). Germline-derived CDR1 and CDR2 are SGHVS and FQNEAQ. V dropped 1 base and J dropped 0 bases, with 12 bases sitting between them. This CDR3 has 16 amino acids. CDR3 protein: CASSLEPGLANYGYTF. CDR3 coding DNA: TGTGCCAGCAGCTTAGAGCCGGGGCTAGCTAACTATGGCTACACCTTC.

V gene TRBV20-1 combines with J gene TRBJ1-3, with D maybe TRBD1 (6 bases). The V end lost 3 bases, the J end lost 2 bases, and 8 bases lay between the germline ends. This CDR3 comprises 13 residues. Germline CDR1 DFQATT, CDR2 SNEGSKA (reference sequence). The CDR3 loop reads CSASNRAGNTIYF. Here the CDR3 DNA reads TGCAGTGCTAGTAACAGGGCTGGAAACACCATATATTTT.

The chain carries TRBV2 and TRBJ2-6; 7 nucleotides line up with TRBD1. Trimming removed 2 bases from V and 0 bases from J; junction bases left unmatched: 4. CDR1 and CDR2 (germline): SNHLY, FYNNEI. The CDR3 is 17 residues long. This CDR3 reads CASSEMGQPSGANVLTF. CDR3 DNA sequence: TGTGCCAGCAGTGAAATGGGACAGCCCTCTGGGGCCAACGTCCTGACTTTC.

The V and J genes are TRBV5-1 and TRBJ2-3; TRBD2 aligns across 10 bases. This CDR3 is 16 amino acids long. CDR1 and CDR2 from the germline V gene are SGHRS and YFSETQ. Trimming took 5 bases from V and 2 from J; bases not matched to a gene: 8. The CDR3 is CASRPELAGLTDTQYF. The CDR3 bases are TGCGCCAGCAGGCCGGAACTAGCGGGACTCACAGATACGCAGTATTTT. The full variable domain, its missing parts supplied by reference TRBV5-1 and TRBJ2-3, is KAGVTQTPRYLIKTRGQQVTLSCSPISGHRSVSWYQQTPGQGLQFLFEYFSETQRNKGNFPGRFSGRQFSNSRSEMNVSTLELGDSALYLCASRPELAGLTDTQYFGPGTRLTVL.